This T cell receptor beta chain is from a study of shared clonotypes between healthy human individuals. Study findings and constraints: Some clonotypes were shared by all four sorted-subset donors, while others were not shared. The non-shared ones had lower generation probabilities than the shared ones.

Trimming shortened V by 0 bases and J by 0 bases, and 5 bases separated the two germline ends. CDR1 is SGHRS, CDR2 YFSETQ, per germline. The length of the CDR3 is 14 residues. Data came from immunoSEQ multiplex PCR; TCRdb stores just in-frame clones and leaves some out. There are 2,500,000 or so clones in the sample; 85% to 95% occur only once, and 0.37% lies in the top ten. A word on this clone: What it binds is not known. Other DNA sequences in this specimen translate into the identical CDR3.

This chain joins TRBV5-1 and TRBJ2-3; no firm D call. Sequenced sample: naive CD4+ T cells from PBMCs. Regarding subset: CD45RA+ positively selected. The receptor's source is a man younger than 35 in good health. Some clones in this sample may be carry-over from other donors' samples. The CDR3 DNA reads as TGCGCCAGCAGCTTGGCCAAAAGCACAGATACGCAGTATTTT. Residues: CASSLAKSTDTQYF.